The T cell receptor (beta chain) described here comes from a study of CD8+CD57+ T cells in acquired aplastic anemia. Study in general: Yields of DNA that came from sorted CD4+ and CD8+ cells averaged about 3.5 ug. Study findings and constraints: Overlap between patients and controls comprised about 28 CD8+ CDR3 sequences.

Of note for this clonotype: What it binds is unknown.

CDR3 and TCR beta VDJ profiling relied on a genomic DNA template. TCRdb fed the reads into MiXCR, producing one record per CDR3 protein. The table shows about 290,000 distinct CDR3 sequences, with about three fifths occurring only once. The J segment lost 4 bases and the V segment lost 0 bases, leaving 3 bases of the junction unmatched. CDR1 SGHRS and CDR2 YFSETQ come from the germline V gene. There are 15 residues in the CDR3. By flow cytometry, patients selected for sequencing had shown an expansion of CD8+CD57+ cells. Diagnosis of severe acquired aplastic anemia applied to all patients. Prior therapy had not been administered to any patient at the time of blood sampling.

This rearrangement joins TRBV5-1 to TRBJ2-5, with TRBD1 matching over 10 bases. The material sequenced was sorted CD4+, CD8+, or CD8+CD57+ T cells (not recorded which) from PBMCs. This sequence was found in a human donor with aplastic anemia. The CDR3 sequence is CASSLGRDRGETQYF. The CDR3 coding sequence is TGCGCCAGCAGCTTGGGTCGGGACAGGGGAGAGACCCAGTACTTC.